The 27 T cell receptor beta chains in this list originate from one sample, sequenced in a study of beta chain features in type 1 diabetes. Expressed TCRB transcripts were sequenced, since all the RNA that had been isolated was reverse transcribed. This table comes from immunoSEQ multiplex PCR, and its TCRdb copy is limited to in-frame clones, with some not included. The repertoire holds under 950,000 clones, with about a sixth as singletons. Sequenced sample: naive CD4+ T cells from blood. These receptors came from a woman aged 18-30 years in good health.

This clone was picked up a small number of times. The chain combines TRBV6-5 with TRBJ2-5; perhaps TRBD1 as D (5 bases). The CDR3 runs to 13 residues. V was trimmed by 6 bases and J by 4 bases, leaving 12 bases between them. Germline CDR1 MNHEY, CDR2 SVGAGI. The CDR3 coding sequence is TGTGCCAGCAGAGTTAGGGGCCGAGAGACCCAGTACTTC. It codes for CASRVRGRETQYF.

The V gene is TRBV7-9, the J gene TRBJ1-2; D ambiguous. Trimming stripped 3 bases from V and 7 bases from J, with 12 bases between. CDR3 length equals 13 residues. The germline gives CDR1 SEHNR, CDR2 FQNEAQ (reference sequence). The CDR3 sequence is CASSFSGLSGYTF. Here the CDR3 DNA reads TGTGCCAGCAGCTTCTCTGGACTAAGTGGCTACACCTTC.

This clone was recorded a few times. This chain joins TRBV18 and TRBJ1-1; unclear D gene. This CDR3 has 15 amino acids. From germline, CDR1 is KGHSH and CDR2 LQKENI. Trimming took 1 base from V and 2 from J, leaving 11 bases between them. This CDR3 is CASSPQGRTNTEAFF. CDR3 sequence (DNA): TGTGCCAGCTCACCACAGGGCCGAACTAACACTGAAGCTTTCTTT.

A few counts support this clone. The chain carries TRBV7-9 and TRBJ2-7; D ambiguous. CDR1 and CDR2 (germline): SEHNR, FQNEAQ (reference sequence). There are 14 residues in the CDR3. Trimming removed 5 bases from V and 1 base from J, with 12 bases in between. The CDR3 DNA reads as TGTGCCAGCAGCCACCAGGCCAGTTCCTACGAGCAGTACTTC. This codes for CASSHQASSYEQYF. Combining the CDR3 with reference TRBV7-9 and TRBJ2-7 gives the whole variable domain DTGVSQNPRHKITKRGQNVTFRCDPISEHNRLYWYRQTLGQGPEFLTYFQNEAQLEKSRLLSDRFSAERPKGSFSTLEIQRTEQGDSAMYLCASSHQASSYEQYFGPGTRLTVT.

The chain employs TRBV29-1 and TRBJ2-7; D ambiguous. Per the germline V gene, CDR1 is SQVTM and CDR2 is ANQGSEA. V shed 5 bases and J shed 2 bases, with 13 bases lying between them. This CDR3 is built from 13 residues. The CDR3 DNA reads as TGCAGCGTTTCCTCCGACGACACCTACGAGCAGTACTTC. This gives the protein CSVSSDDTYEQYF.

This clone has more than one count but fewer than ten. The chain has TRBV13 and TRBJ2-3; 11 nucleotides match TRBD2. The germline CDR1 and CDR2 sequences are PRHDT and FYEKMQ (reference sequence). V was clipped by 4 bases and J by 6 bases; unmatched bases: 15. The CDR3 has 18 residues. The CDR3 protein is CASSSRYSTSGKMDTQYF. CDR3 sequence (DNA): TGTGCCAGCAGCTCCCGGTACTCGACTAGCGGGAAGATGGATACGCAGTATTTT.

The chain combines TRBV6-5 with TRBJ2-2; D may be TRBD2 (6 bases). The ends were cut back, 8 bases at V and 7 bases at J, with 14 bases in the middle. Germline CDR1 and CDR2: MNHEY and SVGAGI. The CDR3 covers 13 residues. CDR3: CASRLMGGGELFF. The CDR3 region has the DNA TGTGCCAGCCGCCTTATGGGGGGCGGGGAGCTGTTTTTT.

The genes are TRBV6-5 and TRBJ2-2; the D is unclear. This CDR3 is 14 amino acids long. The germline gives CDR1 MNHEY, CDR2 SVGAGI. With 8 bases removed from V and 4 bases from J, the gap between germline ends came to 14 bases. The CDR3 reads CASSLSRATGELFF. CDR3 coding DNA: TGTGCCAGCTCCTTAAGCAGAGCCACCGGGGAGCTGTTTTTT.

In its sample, this clone was seen once. The sample has other DNA sequences that encode this CDR3 too. The chain combines TRBV28 with TRBJ2-7; 9 bases agree with TRBD1. Germline V gene data show CDR1 as MDHEN and CDR2 as SYDVKM. CDR3 size: 14 residues. V was pared by 2 bases and J by 3 bases, with 2 bases of the junction left unmatched. Written as DNA, the CDR3 is TGTGCCAGCAGTTTACGGGACAGGGTCTACGAGCAGTACTTC. This sequence encodes CASSLRDRVYEQYF.

Details on this clone: This same CDR3 is encoded by further DNA sequences in the sample. CDR3 nucleotide sequence: TGTGCCAGCAGTTTGCTCGCTGGTAGCAATCAGCCCCAGCATTTT. Translation gives CASSLLAGSNQPQHF. The genes are TRBV28 and TRBJ1-5; D is uncertain. Germline V gene lookup returns CDR1 MDHEN and CDR2 SYDVKM. V lost 3 bases and J 0 bases, leaving 9 bases between the germline ends. This CDR3 has 15 residues. Drawing the rest from reference TRBV28 and TRBJ1-5, the complete variable domain is DVKVTQSSRYLVKRTGEKVFLECVQDMDHENMFWYRQDPGLGLRLIYFSYDVKMKEKGDIPEGYSVSREKKERFSLILESASTNQTSMYLCASSLLAGSNQPQHFGDGTRLSIL.

This clone occurred a few times. The chain combines TRBV10-3 with TRBJ2-1; 11 bases line up with TRBD2. The CDR3 covers 14 residues. Germline V CDR1 and CDR2: ENHRY, SYGVKD. The trim removed 6 bases at V and 5 bases at J, leaving 3 bases unmatched. CDR3 in DNA: TGTGCCATCAGACTAGCGGGAGAGAACAATGAGCAGTTCTTC. This sequence encodes CAIRLAGENNEQFF.

This clone was seen only a few times. This chain connects TRBV5-1 to TRBJ2-1, with D perhaps TRBD2 (6 bases). Germline CDR1 and CDR2: SGHRS and YFSETQ. The CDR3 runs 14 residues. V lost 4 bases and J lost 8, with 16 bases in between. The CDR3 bases are TGCGCCAGCAGCCCGGGGACTCCCGGCGATGAGCAGTTCTTC. Its protein is CASSPGTPGDEQFF.

The chain uses TRBV2 and TRBJ2-3; no clear D gene. This CDR3 is 11 amino acids long. Germline CDR1 is SNHLY and CDR2 is FYNNEI. The V end lost 2 bases, the J end lost 4 bases, and 1 base lay between the germline ends. The CDR3 bases are TGTGCCAGCAGTGAACCAGATACGCAGTATTTT. Translated: CASSEPDTQYF.

This clone was seen more than once but under ten times. This chain connects TRBV7-9 to TRBJ1-2; D may be TRBD1 (6 bases). Trimming shortened V by 1 base and J by 1 base, and 10 bases separated the two germline ends. Germline V CDR1 and CDR2: SEHNR, FQNEAQ (reference sequence). The CDR3 spans 15 residues. CDR3 DNA sequence: TGTGCCAGCAGCTTAGACAGGGCCGGTAACTATGGCTACACCTTC. It encodes CASSLDRAGNYGYTF.

The chain links TRBV4-2 to TRBJ2-3; perhaps D is TRBD1 or TRBD2 (5 bases each). Germline CDR1 reads LGHNA; CDR2 reads YNFKEQ. The CDR3 is made up of 18 amino acids. Between the trimmed V and J ends, which lost 0 bases and 4 bases, there was a span of 20 bases. For the CDR3, the DNA is TGTGCCAGCAGCCAAGACGGGACGTTTGGGCACACGGCAGATACGCAGTATTTT. Its protein is CASSQDGTFGHTADTQYF.

The table lists this clone with a few counts. This chain joins TRBV18 and TRBJ1-1, with 7 bases that match TRBD1. J gave up 11 bases and V 3 bases, and 6 bases lay outside the gene matches. The germline V gene has CDR1 KGHSH and CDR2 LQKENI. The CDR3 has 12 amino acids. The CDR3 here is CASSPQGGVAFF. As DNA, the CDR3 is TGTGCCAGCTCACCCCAGGGGGGGGTCGCTTTCTTT.

This clone was detected only a few times. This chain links TRBV2 with TRBJ2-1; TRBD2 matches at 7 bases. Germline V gene data show CDR1 as SNHLY and CDR2 as FYNNEI. The CDR3 loop spans 15 amino acids. V lost 6 bases, J lost 6 bases, and 11 bases stayed unmatched. The CDR3 region is CASRKAGLLSNEQFF. The CDR3 DNA reads TGTGCCAGCAGGAAAGCGGGACTTCTTTCCAATGAGCAGTTCTTC.

Only a few counts were recorded for this clone. The chain uses TRBV5-1 and TRBJ1-4, with TRBD1 identical over 9 bases. Germline V gene data show CDR1 as SGHRS and CDR2 as YFSETQ. The CDR3 is 14 amino acids. V shed 4 bases, J shed 8 bases, and the junction held 6 bases outside the gene matches. Here the CDR3 DNA reads TGCGCCAGCAGCCCGGACAGGGGAGGCGAAAAACTGTTTTTT. Translated: CASSPDRGGEKLFF. Drawing the rest from reference TRBV5-1 and TRBJ1-4, the complete variable domain is KAGVTQTPRYLIKTRGQQVTLSCSPISGHRSVSWYQQTPGQGLQFLFEYFSETQRNKGNFPGRFSGRQFSNSRSEMNVSTLELGDSALYLCASSPDRGGEKLFFGSGTQLSVL.

This clone was seen a few times. V and J are TRBV19 and TRBJ2-3; D is perhaps TRBD2 (5 bases). Per germline, CDR1 LNHDA and CDR2 SQIVND (reference sequence). This CDR3 has 13 amino acids. Trimming removed 9 bases from V and 0 bases from J, with 10 bases in between. The CDR3 nucleotides are TGTGCCAGCACTAGGGATAGCACAGATACGCAGTATTTT. This encodes CASTRDSTDTQYF.

The genes are TRBV7-2 and TRBJ2-7; D may be TRBD1 (7 bases). From germline, CDR1 is SGHTA and CDR2 FQGNSA. CDR3 length: 16 amino acids. Trimming stripped 4 bases from V and 4 bases from J, with 20 bases between. CDR3 residues: CASSSVSMTGRYEQYF. DNA for the CDR3: TGTGCCAGCAGCTCAGTATCCATGACAGGGAGGTACGAGCAGTACTTC.

The chain is built from TRBV7-8 and TRBJ2-1; 11 nucleotides align to TRBD2. The CDR3 is made up of 16 amino acids. Germline assignment: CDR1 SGHVS and CDR2 FQNEAQ. V lost 5 bases to trimming and J lost 7 bases; unmatched junction nucleotides: 10. The CDR3 DNA reads TGTGCCAGCAGCCCGCGGTCGGGACTAGCGGAAAATGAGCAGTTCTTC. Protein sequence: CASSPRSGLAENEQFF.

This clone has just a few counts. V gene TRBV19 combines with J gene TRBJ1-4; 7 nucleotides align to TRBD1. This CDR3 has 15 residues. V lost 9 bases, J lost 4 bases, and 11 bases stayed unmatched. In germline, CDR1 is LNHDA, CDR2 SQIVND (reference sequence). The CDR3, as DNA: TGTGCCAGCCGCCGACAGGGCCGCTTTAATGAAAAACTGTTTTTT. This codes for CASRRQGRFNEKLFF.

This clone was seen a few times. The chain uses TRBV9 and TRBJ2-2; TRBD2 aligns across 10 bases. Germline values: CDR1 SGDLS, CDR2 YYNGEE. The CDR3 extends over 19 amino acids. V shed 0 bases, J shed 6 bases, and the junction held 14 bases outside the gene matches. CDR3 in amino acids: CASSVVPSAGGPIPGELFF. CDR3 sequence (DNA): TGTGCCAGCAGCGTAGTTCCATCAGCGGGAGGGCCTATTCCCGGGGAGCTGTTTTTT.

This clone turned up a few times. The gene calls are TRBV29-1 and TRBJ2-5; tentative D call: TRBD2 (5 bases). V was clipped by 7 bases and J by 3 bases, with 12 bases between them. Germline V gene lookup returns CDR1 SQVTM and CDR2 ANQGSEA. The CDR3 loop spans 12 amino acids. The CDR3 protein is CSAGSREETQYF. In nucleotides, the CDR3 is TGCAGCGCCGGTTCGCGGGAAGAGACCCAGTACTTC.

This clone turned up a few times. The chain couples TRBV29-1 to TRBJ1-4; D may be TRBD1 (5 bases). Per the germline V gene, CDR1 is SQVTM and CDR2 is ANQGSEA. Trimming cost V 3 bases and J 2 bases, with 10 bases left between them. CDR3 length: 14 residues. The CDR3 nucleotides read TGCAGCGTTGACGGGGGTGGCACTAATGAAAAACTGTTTTTT. Residues: CSVDGGGTNEKLFF.

As regards this clone: Mismatch with germline at one junction end may stem from a read error. The chain uses TRBV7-2 and TRBJ2-4, with 9 positions matching TRBD2. The length of the CDR3 is 15 residues. Germline CDR1 is SGHTA and CDR2 is FQGNSA. CDR3 sequence (DNA): TGTGCCAGCAGCATAGCGGGAGTAGCCAAAAACATTCAGTACTTC. Amino acids: CASSIAGVAKNIQYF.

V is TRBV4-3 and J is TRBJ2-3; D remains ambiguous. In germline, CDR1 is LGHNA, CDR2 YSLEER. The germline V and J ends were trimmed by 0 bases and 4 bases, with 11 bases remaining between them. The CDR3 sequence is 15 residues long. CDR3 coding DNA: TGCGCCAGCAGCCAAGATGATGCTTGGGCAGATACGCAGTATTTT. This sequence encodes CASSQDDAWADTQYF.